This TCR beta chain derives from a study of cytomegalovirus exposure and HLA in healthy donors (TCRdb year 2017). At the level of the whole study: An earlier analysis of approximately 640 of the donors reported about 290 Gb of sequence data and around 120 million unique TCR beta sequences from roughly 180 million T cells. Among approximately 370 genotyped donors of the cohort, an average of roughly 230,000 unique TCR beta nucleotide sequences was sequenced per donor, of which roughly 17% were non-productive. To decide whether each TCR beta V gene segment behaved as functional or pseudogenic, an earlier analysis of fewer than 750 of the donors relied on high-throughput TCR beta sequencing. Four to six DR-DQ haplotypes were handled as single units for association and clustering, since linkage in the cohort was strong. A later analysis re-examined previously published TCR beta repertoires from 500 to 700 donors and added high-resolution HLA genotyping to investigate patterns of TCR occurrence. The study used immunosequencing to profile the T cell repertoires of approximately 640 subjects and linked those repertoires to cytomegalovirus serostatus. Of the roughly 400 genotyped donors, approximately 80% fell in the genetic ancestry cluster associated with self-reported Caucasian donors. The number of donors typed differed by locus, with roughly 620-630 for A, B, C, DRB1 and DQB1, approximately 500 for DQA1, 600 to 610 for DPA1, and approximately 470 for DPB1. High-throughput TCR immunosequencing, statistical association of individual TCRs with disease status, and machine learning were combined to predict cytomegalovirus infection status. Class I and class II HLA loci were covered by the typing at four-digit resolution. Besides the first cohort of some 670 subjects, a separate validation cohort made up of roughly 120 different subjects was used. The later analysis used no new phenotypic data to find candidate immune exposures, relying instead on TCR beta sequences and their occurrence across donors. Donor age, sex, ethnicity and CMV serostatus were compiled together with the repertoire data. Around 320 gigabases of sequencing data and 70 million to 100 million unique TCR sequences were included in an early release covering 550 to 650 HLA-typed donors. All discovery cohort repertoires had been generated on a single sequencing platform. The study aimed to test whether signatures of past pathogen exposure could be identified by cataloging public T cell receptors. A later genetic analysis used genome-wide SNP genotypes for about three fifths of the 666 donors, treating that subset as a discovery cohort.

Results and caveats for the whole study, not just this receptor: An earlier analysis of some 560 of the donors showed that most TCR beta V segments appeared in productive rearrangements either about 90% or about 30% of the time, which broadly matched IMGT annotations. The only immune exposure information available for the cohort was CMV serostatus. In a later analysis, HLA-associated TCR beta chains were found to be more clonally expanded and to have lower generation probabilities than equally common non-associated chains. A total of 150 or so TCR beta chains were listed by the study as associated with cytomegalovirus. A group of highly shared sequence variants was considered likely to be a technical artifact of the sequencing pipeline. Most CMV-associated TCR beta chains appeared to be HLA-restricted in a later analysis, and the HLA associations seemed to be driven largely by CMV exposure. According to a later analysis, TCR association rates differed among HLA loci, with DRB1 alleles showing the most associated TCRs and HLA-C alleles showing the fewest. Assigning TCR associations to individual alleles was difficult when HLA alleles, especially DR and DQ, strongly co-occurred. The cohort was sequenced for TCR beta chains only, and without alpha or paired-chain data the features that could be detected were limited. Because counts were too low, more than 15 rarely observed V segments, including chromosome 9 orphons, were left out of the earlier analysis of about 620 of the donors. An association between a missense DCLRE1C variant and V-gene and J-gene trimming of TCR beta chains was found in a later genetic analysis and replicated in an independent cohort. Correlated functional status among segregating V segments might reflect linkage disequilibrium, but an unknown experimental factor could not be ruled out. The presence/absence analyses assumed that sequencing depth was roughly uniform across donors, and that assumption may not be true. In vitro tests confirmed that a few of the cytomegalovirus-associated TCR beta chains recognize cytomegalovirus antigens. A later analysis associated 16,951 TCR beta sequences with specific HLA alleles at a false discovery rate of 0.05. Some IMGT-functional V segments, including TRBV6-2 and TRBV6-3, could not be distinguished by the 87-base-pair reads and were therefore excluded. A further reported finding was that TCR beta sequences accurately predicted the HLA-A and HLA-B alleles for most subjects in the first cohort. A later analysis reported that several top co-occurrence clusters appeared linked to parvovirus B19, influenza, CMV and Epstein-Barr virus. A later genetic analysis reported fewer N-insertions in productive TCRs among donors in an Asian-associated ancestry cluster than the approximately 670-donor mean. Cytomegalovirus status was reported to be diagnosed by the classifier with high specificity and sensitivity in both the original and validation cohorts. Across donors, most TCR sequences were observed very rarely, whereas some public TCRs were present in many individuals. According to the authors, the approach could potentially be generalized to other disease states and immunological phenotypes. Because HLA typing was missing for some donors at each locus, association tests included only the typed subset.

The library was generated by the immunoSEQ multiplex PCR assay. A mixture of 60 forward primers for TCR Vbeta segments and 13 reverse primers for TCR Jbeta segments was used in the multiplex PCR. Amplification of the CDR3 region of rearranged TCR beta genes was performed with a multiplex PCR assay on genomic DNA. On the Illumina HiSeq System, the amplified TCR beta libraries were sequenced as 87-base-pair reads. The published analysis was carried out like this. In a later analysis, roughly 80 million unique TCR beta chains were counted across the approximately 620 repertoires, and approximately 11 million of these chains were shared by at least two donors. A nearest-neighbor algorithm error-corrected the raw reads and collapsed the reads into unique sequences, merging closely related sequences to remove PCR and sequencing errors. To assign V, D and J gene segments, CDR3 sequences were aligned to IMGT reference sequences. For a sequence to be retained, a match of at least six nucleotides to both a V gene segment and a J gene segment was required. A rearrangement was called productive if the CDR3 had no stop codons and remained in frame with V and J, and every other rearrangement was called non-productive. CDR3 was defined by IMGT convention, running from the second conserved V-encoded cysteine to the conserved J-encoded phenylalanine. In an earlier analysis of approximately 500 of the donors, sequences lacking an unambiguous match to a single V gene segment were excluded. An earlier analysis of fewer than 650 of the donors classified V segments as functional when productive rearrangements were above 56.7% and as segregating when the standard deviation between donors was above 5%. A statistical classification framework was developed to diagnose cytomegalovirus status using the catalog of TCR beta chain sequences. A later analysis assigned V and J genes by comparing TCR nucleotide sequences with IMGT/GENE-DB human TR gene sequences. Using the TCRdist pipeline, a later analysis assigned CDR3 sequences along with most-parsimonious VDJ recombination scenarios. In a later analysis, each TCR beta chain was defined by its CDR3 amino acid sequence together with its V-gene family, and reads lacking a unique V-gene family were excluded. A later analysis removed 500 to 600 highly shared, low-generation-probability nucleotide sequences to deal with suspected cross-contamination and a sequencing artifact. A later analysis calculated a clonal expansion index for each public chain from normalized within-repertoire ranks of inferred template counts. Generation probabilities in a later analysis came from a VDJ recombination model fitted to out-of-frame rearrangements, and those results were checked against IGoR. In a later analysis, hypergeometric tests were used to score TCR-TCR, TCR-HLA and TCR-CMV co-occurrence, with a repertoire-size bias correction applied to TCR pairs. To estimate false discovery rates, a later analysis permuted the HLA or CMV assignments 20 times. In a later analysis, co-occurring TCRs were grouped using DBSCAN, and TCRdist sequence similarity was added for clustering within HLA-allele-positive subsets. Repertoires with fewer than 30,000 or more than 120,000 public chains, plus five repertoires with anomalous nucleotide sharing, were excluded from co-occurrence clustering. Here the immuneACCESS table is served through TCRdb, limited to in-frame sequences with V and J called. Missing clones are a known gap in these copies; in checked studies unresolved V genes cover under half, and the rest lacks a known reason. That table furnishes V, J and clone size, whereas the DNA furnished D and trimming. Within this sample are 120,000 or so clones, with around 80% of them counted one time only. The top ten clonotypes cover approximately 1.5% of the sample.

The CDR3 measures 14 amino acids from cysteine to phenylalanine. Just the 42-base CDR3 DNA is kept, in frame starting at base 1. At the junction V is shortened by 5 bases and J by 7 bases; bases outside the gene matches: 7. The CDR1 and CDR2 encoded by the germline V gene (reference sequence) are LNHDA and SQIVND. The cohort consisted of 650 to 850 healthy bone marrow donors. At the time of sampling, every cohort member was nominally healthy, though immune exposures that went unrecorded were likely present. The donor was CMV seronegative and was included in the group of approximately 350 seronegative cohort members. A peripheral blood sample was collected from each donor, and TCR beta sequencing was performed on peripheral blood mononuclear cells. Genomic DNA was extracted from the blood cell samples with the Qiagen DNeasy Blood Extraction Kit. For this clone: It has no known antigen specificity. Qualities for individual bases were not recorded, and no much larger clone is one base off.

This TCR derives from a woman younger than 35 in good health and CMV-seronegative. The V gene is TRBV19 and the J gene is TRBJ1-4; TRBD1 agrees with 7 junctional bases. Sequences were obtained from PBMCs. For the CDR3, the sequence is CASSSGQPGEKLFF. The base sequence is TGTGCCAGTAGTTCGGGACAGCCGGGTGAAAAACTGTTTTTT.